The 9 T cell receptor beta chains below all came from one sample that was sequenced in a study of neoadjuvant anti-PD-1 for oral cavity cancer (dated by TCRdb to the early 2020s). Library prep was done by the immunoSEQ multiplex PCR assay. TCRdb stores this immuneACCESS table with in-frame sequences only. Part of the clones is absent; in the studies checked, under half of the shortfall reflects unresolved V genes, and no reason is known for the rest. In this sample the table shows about 14,000 clones, 71% of which occur a single time. The ten largest clones capture approximately 3% of the sample. What this sample's time point label stands for: after neoadjuvant nivolumab, at surgical resection. Sequencing used PBMCs, obtained after nivolumab (anti-PD-1) treatment. These receptor sequences come from a person aged 40 to 85 with oral cavity squamous cell carcinoma.

This chain joins TRBV6-1 and TRBJ2-1; TRBD2 is a possible D gene (5 bases). V shed 6 bases and J shed 8 bases, with 11 bases lying between them. Looked up from germline, CDR1 is MNHNS and CDR2 is SASEGT. The CDR3 extends over 12 amino acids. The CDR3 reads CASRVPGDEQFF. In DNA, the CDR3 is TGTGCCAGCAGGGTCCCCGGGGATGAGCAGTTCTTC.

This clone was seen a single time. The genes are TRBV27 and TRBJ2-3, with TRBD2 matching 9 bases. Germline CDR1 and CDR2: MNHEY and SMNVEV (reference sequence). V trimming: 1 base; J trimming: 2 bases; junction bases outside the gene matches: 4. This CDR3 contains 16 residues. As DNA, the CDR3 is TGTGCCAGCAGTTTATTGTCTAGCGGGGTCACAGATACGCAGTATTTT. Its translation: CASSLLSSGVTDTQYF.

The chain links TRBV30 to TRBJ2-6; D is possibly TRBD1 or TRBD2 (5 bases each). CDR1 is GTSNPN and CDR2 is SVGIG in the germline V gene (reference sequence). Trimming stripped 2 bases from V and 0 bases from J, with 14 bases between. This CDR3 comprises 17 residues. The CDR3 DNA reads as TGTGCCTGGAGTCGAGGGGTTTCAAGCTCTGGGGCCAACGTCCTGACTTTC. Its translation: CAWSRGVSSSGANVLTF.

The chain recombines TRBV29-1 with TRBJ2-2; D possibly uses TRBD1 or TRBD2 (5 bases each). The CDR3 length is 14 residues. Germline assignment: CDR1 SQVTM and CDR2 ANQGSEA. V was trimmed by 0 bases and J by 6 bases, leaving 11 bases between them. The CDR3 region is CSVEDLRGAGELFF. CDR3 nucleotides: TGCAGCGTTGAAGATCTTCGGGGCGCCGGGGAGCTGTTTTTT.

The chain joins TRBV15 to TRBJ2-7; D perhaps matches TRBD1 (5 bases). The CDR3 contains 14 residues. Germline values: CDR1 LNHNV, CDR2 YYDKDF (reference sequence). V dropped 1 base and J dropped 5 bases, with 12 bases sitting between them. CDR3 in DNA: TGTGCCACCAGCAGAGGACAGAATGAGGACGAGCAGTACTTC. This codes for CATSRGQNEDEQYF.

The chain carries TRBV4-2 and TRBJ2-7; D might be TRBD1 or TRBD2, each matching 5 bases. Trimming shortened V by 1 base and J by 0 bases, and 10 bases separated the two germline ends. The CDR3 has 15 amino acids. The germline V gene has CDR1 LGHNA and CDR2 YNFKEQ. Here the CDR3 reads CASSQVGESSYEQYF. As DNA, the CDR3 is TGTGCCAGCAGCCAAGTAGGGGAGAGCTCCTACGAGCAGTACTTC.

The J gene is TRBJ2-2, the V gene TRBV4-1; a weak D match, TRBD1 (6 bases). This CDR3 is 17 amino acids long. CDR1 and CDR2 from the germline V gene are MGHRA and YSYEKL. Trimming took 0 bases from V and 3 from J, leaving 14 bases between them. CDR3 nucleotide sequence: TGCGCCAGCAGCCAAGACCCAACAGGGAGTGACACCGGGGAGCTGTTTTTT. It is translated as CASSQDPTGSDTGELFF.

CDR3 amino acids: CASSGGTSGVQETQYF. DNA for the CDR3: TGTGCCAGCAGCGGGGGGACTAGCGGAGTCCAAGAGACCCAGTACTTC. The chain links TRBV13 to TRBJ2-5; 11 bases map to TRBD2. Germline-derived CDR1 and CDR2 are PRHDT and FYEKMQ (reference sequence). The CDR3 runs to 16 residues. Trimming cost V 5 bases and J 1 base; bases outside gene matches: 6. Drawing the rest from reference TRBV13 and TRBJ2-5, the complete variable domain is AAGVIQSPRHLIKEKRETATLKCYPIPRHDTVYWYQQGPGQDPQFLISFYEKMQSDKGSIPDRFSAQQFSDYHSELNMSSLELGDSALYFCASSGGTSGVQETQYFGPGTRLLVL.

The rearrangement links TRBV30 to TRBJ2-7, with TRBD2 as a possible D gene (5 bases). V dropped 0 bases and J dropped 9 bases, with 12 bases sitting between them. Germline V gene sequence: CDR1 GTSNPN, CDR2 SVGIG (reference sequence). This CDR3 region has 12 residues. The CDR3 nucleotides read TGTGCCTGGAGTGTAGCAAGGGCGGGGCAGTACTTC. Translated: CAWSVARAGQYF.